This record looks at one T cell receptor beta chain sequence and its context. The antigen is unknown. It was across several immunoSEQ plates that each subset's genomic DNA was evenly split. TCRdb's table, derived via immunoSEQ multiplex PCR, lists solely in-frame clones and lacks some. Counted here are some 2.1 million clones, 85% to 95% occurring once; the ten biggest clones make up 0.13%. The donor population consisted of healthy HIV-negative adults with no recent acute infections or vaccinations. The data belong to a study of shared clonotypes between healthy human individuals. Study results and caveats: In general, naive subsets displayed greater estimated richness than memory subsets did. Despite large depth, rarefaction showed incomplete sorted-subset sequencing.

The receptor was derived from a man aged 18 to 30 in good health. Sequencing input: naive CD4+ T cells sorted from blood. Subset here: CD45RA+ positively selected.

CDR3 sequence: CASSEGQGASWSGANVLTF. The CDR3, as DNA: TGTGCCAGCAGTGAGGGACAGGGGGCCTCGTGGTCTGGGGCCAACGTCCTGACTTTC. The V gene is TRBV6-1, the J gene TRBJ2-6; 12 nucleotides agree with TRBD1. The V and J ends lost 3 bases and 1 base, in that order; junction bases with no gene match: 7. This CDR3 comprises 19 residues. Germline CDR1 reads MNHNS; CDR2 reads SASEGT.